The 8 T cell receptor beta chains below all came from one sample that was sequenced in a study of cytomegalovirus exposure and HLA in healthy donors. Here immunoSEQ multiplex PCR was the method, and the copy in TCRdb shows in-frame clones only, minus some. The table has some 130,000 clones, 70% to 85% seen once. The specimen was PBMCs. The receptors stem from a man younger than 40 in good health and CMV-seropositive.

The chain links TRBV10-2 to TRBJ1-1, with 8 positions matching TRBD1. Germline V gene sequence: CDR1 WSHSY, CDR2 SAAADI. This CDR3 has 15 amino acids. With 4 bases clipped from V and 4 bases from J, the junction kept 8 bases outside the gene matches. The chain's CDR3 is CASSGAGGWGTEAFF. The CDR3 nucleotides read TGCGCCAGCAGTGGCGCAGGGGGCTGGGGCACTGAAGCTTTCTTT.

The chain has TRBV7-6 and TRBJ2-5, with 16 positions matching TRBD2. In germline, CDR1 is SGHVS, CDR2 FNYEAQ. Trimming removed 5 bases from V and 0 bases from J; junction bases left unmatched: 9. CDR3 length: 19 residues. The CDR3 loop is CASSLFPGLAGGYQETQYF. The CDR3 DNA reads TGTGCCAGCAGCCTATTTCCGGGACTAGCGGGGGGGTACCAAGAGACCCAGTACTTC.

This sequence joins TRBV2 and TRBJ2-4, with 7 positions matching TRBD1. The trim removed 5 bases at V and 5 bases at J, leaving 6 bases unmatched. Germline V gene data show CDR1 as SNHLY and CDR2 as FYNNEI. This CDR3 is built from 14 residues. The CDR3 loop is CASSLTGFENIQYF. CDR3 DNA sequence: TGTGCCAGCAGTCTGACAGGGTTCGAAAACATTCAGTACTTC.

This chain links TRBV7-9 with TRBJ2-5; 12 bases map to TRBD1. The trim removed 5 bases at V and 10 bases at J, leaving 8 bases unmatched. Germline CDR1 is SEHNR and CDR2 is FQNEAQ (reference sequence). This CDR3 region has 14 residues. CDR3 sequence reads: CASSRRDRGQGQYF. CDR3 coding DNA: TGTGCCAGCAGCCGCCGGGACAGGGGGCAGGGCCAGTACTTC.

The chain has TRBV5-1 and TRBJ1-1, with 9 bases lining up with TRBD1. The junction had 5 bases not matched to a gene; V was cut back by 4 bases and J by 1 base. CDR3 length: 15 residues. In germline, CDR1 is SGHRS, CDR2 YFSETQ. CDR3 loop: CASSGSTGGNTEAFF. Here the CDR3 DNA reads TGCGCCAGCAGCGGGTCGACAGGGGGGAACACTGAAGCTTTCTTT.

CDR3 region: CASSVERGLTPGELFF. For the CDR3, the DNA is TGTGCCAGCAGCGTAGAGCGAGGGTTGACTCCCGGGGAGCTGTTTTTT. The chain recombines TRBV9 with TRBJ2-2; D might be TRBD2 (5 bases). V was trimmed by 0 bases and J by 6 bases, leaving 15 bases between them. Germline CDR1 and CDR2: SGDLS and YYNGEE. This CDR3 has 16 residues.

The chain joins TRBV2 to TRBJ2-1, with 7 bases fitting TRBD2. J gave up 4 bases and V 4 bases, and 10 bases lay outside the gene matches. The CDR3 extends over 16 amino acids. Germline V gene lookup returns CDR1 SNHLY and CDR2 FYNNEI. The DNA for the CDR3 is TGTGCCAGCAGTGTTGGAGCGGGAAACGCTTACAATGAGCAGTTCTTC. Protein sequence: CASSVGAGNAYNEQFF.

This chain joins TRBV6-1 and TRBJ2-3; D not resolved. Germline V gives CDR1 MNHNS, CDR2 SASEGT. The CDR3 contains 12 residues. V was trimmed by 2 bases and J by 4 bases, leaving 4 bases between them. The CDR3 loop reads CASSERSDTQYF. CDR3 DNA sequence: TGTGCCAGCAGTGAACGGTCAGATACGCAGTATTTT.